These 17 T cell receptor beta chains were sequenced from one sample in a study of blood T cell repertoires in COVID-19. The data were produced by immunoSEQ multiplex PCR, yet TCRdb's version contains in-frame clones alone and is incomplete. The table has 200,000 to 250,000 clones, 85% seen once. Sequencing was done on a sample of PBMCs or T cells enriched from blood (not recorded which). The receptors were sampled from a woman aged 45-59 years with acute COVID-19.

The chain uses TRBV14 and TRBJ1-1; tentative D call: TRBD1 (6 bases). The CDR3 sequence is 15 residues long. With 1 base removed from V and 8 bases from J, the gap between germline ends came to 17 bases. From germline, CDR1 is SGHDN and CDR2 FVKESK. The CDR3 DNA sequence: TGTGCCAGCAGCCAAGTGCAGGGGATAAGACCAGAAGCTTTCTTT. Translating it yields CASSQVQGIRPEAFF.

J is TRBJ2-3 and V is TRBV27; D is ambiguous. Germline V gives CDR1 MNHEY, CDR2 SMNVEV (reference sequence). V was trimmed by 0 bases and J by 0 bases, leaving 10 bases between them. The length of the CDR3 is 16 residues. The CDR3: CASSLSVGGSTDTQYF. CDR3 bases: TGTGCCAGCAGTTTATCAGTTGGTGGCAGCACAGATACGCAGTATTTT.

Here the CDR3 reads CASSGGWGAGYNEQFF. In DNA form, the CDR3 reads TGTGCCAGCTCAGGAGGTTGGGGAGCGGGCTACAATGAGCAGTTCTTC. The chain links TRBV18 to TRBJ2-1; TRBD2 is a possible D gene (6 bases). This CDR3 region has 16 residues. V lost 5 bases, J lost 3 bases, and 17 bases lay in between. CDR1 and CDR2 from the germline V gene are KGHSH and LQKENI.

The CDR3 sequence is CAWSAGQGEWAFF. The CDR3, as DNA: TGTGCCTGGAGTGCGGGACAGGGGGAATGGGCTTTCTTT. The rearrangement links TRBV30 to TRBJ1-1; 11 positions agree with TRBD1. V lost 1 base and J lost 11; bases outside the gene matches: 6. CDR3 size: 13 residues. Germline V gene data show CDR1 as GTSNPN and CDR2 as SVGIG (reference sequence). The variable domain in full, completed from reference TRBV30 and TRBJ1-1, reads SQTIHQWPATLVQPVGSPLSLECTVEGTSNPNLYWYRQAAGRGLQLLFYSVGIGQISSEVPQNLSASRPQDRQFILSSKKLLLSDSGFYLCAWSAGQGEWAFFGQGTRLTVV.

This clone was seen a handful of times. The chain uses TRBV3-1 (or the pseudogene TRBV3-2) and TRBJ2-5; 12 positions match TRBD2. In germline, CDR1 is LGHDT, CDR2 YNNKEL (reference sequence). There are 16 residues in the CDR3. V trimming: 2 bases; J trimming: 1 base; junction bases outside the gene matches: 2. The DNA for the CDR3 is TGTGCCAGCAGCCAAACTAGCGGGGGGTCCCAAGAGACCCAGTACTTC. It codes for CASSQTSGGSQETQYF.

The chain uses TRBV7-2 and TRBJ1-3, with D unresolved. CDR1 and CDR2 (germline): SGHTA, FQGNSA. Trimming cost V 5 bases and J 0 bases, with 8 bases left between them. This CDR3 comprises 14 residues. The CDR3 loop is CASSLLDSGNTIYF. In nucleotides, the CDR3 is TGTGCCAGCAGCCTACTCGACTCTGGAAACACCATATATTTT.

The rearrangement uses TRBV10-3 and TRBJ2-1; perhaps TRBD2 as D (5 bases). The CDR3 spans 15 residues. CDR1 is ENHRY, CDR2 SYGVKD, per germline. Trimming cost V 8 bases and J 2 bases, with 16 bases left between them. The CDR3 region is CAIAGDPAAYNEQFF. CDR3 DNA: TGTGCCATCGCCGGCGATCCAGCGGCCTACAATGAGCAGTTCTTC.

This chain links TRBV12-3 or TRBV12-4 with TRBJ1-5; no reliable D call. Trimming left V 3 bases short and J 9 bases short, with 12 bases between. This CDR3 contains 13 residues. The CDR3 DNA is TGTGCCAGCAGTTTTGTCAGGTTCGGGCCCCAGCATTTT. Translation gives CASSFVRFGPQHF.

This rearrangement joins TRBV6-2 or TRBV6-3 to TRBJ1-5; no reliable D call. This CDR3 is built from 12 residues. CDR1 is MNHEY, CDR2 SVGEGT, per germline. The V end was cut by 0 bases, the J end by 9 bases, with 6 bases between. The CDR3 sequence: CASSYSSGPQHF. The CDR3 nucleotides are TGTGCCAGCAGTTACTCTTCGGGGCCCCAGCATTTT.

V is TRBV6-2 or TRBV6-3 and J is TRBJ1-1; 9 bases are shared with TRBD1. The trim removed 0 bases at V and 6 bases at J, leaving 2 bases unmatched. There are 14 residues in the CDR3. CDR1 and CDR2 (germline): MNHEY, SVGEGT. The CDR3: CASSYSQGAAEAFF. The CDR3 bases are TGTGCCAGCAGTTACTCACAGGGGGCGGCTGAAGCTTTCTTT.

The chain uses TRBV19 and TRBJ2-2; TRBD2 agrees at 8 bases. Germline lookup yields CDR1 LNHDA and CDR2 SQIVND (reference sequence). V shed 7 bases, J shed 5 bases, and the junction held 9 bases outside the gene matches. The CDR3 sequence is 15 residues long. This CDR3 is CASNLLSGATGELFF. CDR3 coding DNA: TGTGCCAGTAACCTACTTAGCGGGGCTACCGGGGAGCTGTTTTTT.

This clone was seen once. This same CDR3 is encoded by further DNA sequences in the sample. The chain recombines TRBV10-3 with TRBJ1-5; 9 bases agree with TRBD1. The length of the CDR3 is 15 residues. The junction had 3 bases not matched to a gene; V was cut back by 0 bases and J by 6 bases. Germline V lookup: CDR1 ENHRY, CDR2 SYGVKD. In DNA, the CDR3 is TGTGCCATCAGTGAGTCACAGGGGGCCGGTCAGCCCCAGCATTTT. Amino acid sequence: CAISESQGAGQPQHF.

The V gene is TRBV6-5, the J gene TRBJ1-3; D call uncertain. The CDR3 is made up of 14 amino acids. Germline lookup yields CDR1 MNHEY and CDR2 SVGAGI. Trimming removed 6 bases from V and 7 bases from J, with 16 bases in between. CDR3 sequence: CASSPLQLSNTIYF. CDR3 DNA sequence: TGTGCCAGCAGCCCCCTCCAATTGAGTAACACCATATATTTT.

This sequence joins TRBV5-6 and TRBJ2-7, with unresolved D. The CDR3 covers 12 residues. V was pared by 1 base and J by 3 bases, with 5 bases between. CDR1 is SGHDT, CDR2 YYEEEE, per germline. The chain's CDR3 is CASSLSGYEQYF. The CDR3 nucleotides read TGTGCCAGCAGCTTGTCAGGCTACGAGCAGTACTTC. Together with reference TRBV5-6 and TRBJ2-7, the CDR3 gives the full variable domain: DAGVTQSPTHLIKTRGQQVTLRCSPKSGHDTVSWYQQALGQGPQFIFQYYEEEERQRGNFPDRFSGHQFPNYSSELNVNALLLGDSALYLCASSLSGYEQYFGPGTRLTVT.

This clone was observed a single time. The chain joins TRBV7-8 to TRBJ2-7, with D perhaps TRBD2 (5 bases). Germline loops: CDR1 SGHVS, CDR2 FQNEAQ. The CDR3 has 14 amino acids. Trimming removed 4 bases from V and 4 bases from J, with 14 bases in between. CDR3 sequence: CASSWTPSGYEQYF. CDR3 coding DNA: TGTGCCAGCAGCTGGACTCCCTCCGGGTACGAGCAGTACTTC.

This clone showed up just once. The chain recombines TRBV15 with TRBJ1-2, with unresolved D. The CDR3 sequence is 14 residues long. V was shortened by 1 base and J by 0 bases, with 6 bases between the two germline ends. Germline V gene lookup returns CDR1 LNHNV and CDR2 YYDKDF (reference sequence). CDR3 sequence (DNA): TGTGCCACCAGCAGAGCCCAGGCTAACTATGGCTACACCTTC. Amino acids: CATSRAQANYGYTF.

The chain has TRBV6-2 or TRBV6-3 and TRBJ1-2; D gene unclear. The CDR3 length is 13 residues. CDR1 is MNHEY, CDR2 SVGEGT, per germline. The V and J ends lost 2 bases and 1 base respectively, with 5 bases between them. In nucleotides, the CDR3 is TGTGCCAGCAGTTACGGGCTTAACTATGGCTACACCTTC. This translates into CASSYGLNYGYTF.